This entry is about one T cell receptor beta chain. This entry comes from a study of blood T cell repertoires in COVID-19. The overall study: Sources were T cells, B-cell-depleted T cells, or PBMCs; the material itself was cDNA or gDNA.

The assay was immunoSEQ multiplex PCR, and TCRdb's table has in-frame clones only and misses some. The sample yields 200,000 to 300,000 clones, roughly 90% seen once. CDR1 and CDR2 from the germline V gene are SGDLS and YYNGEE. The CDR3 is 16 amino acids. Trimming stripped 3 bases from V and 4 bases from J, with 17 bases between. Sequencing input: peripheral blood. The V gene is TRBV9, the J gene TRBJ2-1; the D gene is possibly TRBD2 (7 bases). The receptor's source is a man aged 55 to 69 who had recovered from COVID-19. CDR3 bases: TGTGCCAGCAGCGCCCATGCGAGGGGGGGATACAATGAGCAGTTCTTC. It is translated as CASSAHARGGYNEQFF.